This entry lists 29 T cell receptor beta chains sequenced from one sample in a study of human T cells and chemical hapten exposure (dated by TCRdb to the early 2020s). The sample's time point label is to be understood as: patch test 1, 2 weeks after DPC sensitization. The treatment or condition label on this specimen signifies: therapeutic diphenylcyclopropenone sensitization with weekly scalp DPC. The protocol used for the library was RACE. TCRdb records NextSeq 500 as the sequencer. The public reads were quality trimmed at Q25 with fastp and then assembled into clones with MiXCR by TCRdb, keeping productive beta chains. CDR3 protein sequences are deduplicated, and each keeps its most common genes and DNA. The table for this sample lists around 380,000 distinct CDR3 sequences; roughly 5% of them were counted only once. 2% to 2.5% of the sample belongs to the ten largest clones. The sample in question was whole blood, obtained in connection with sensitization to the hapten diphenylcyclopropenone (DPC). Receptor source: a woman aged 45-59 years with alopecia areata. Some clones in this sample may be carry-over from other donors' samples.

The V and J genes are TRBV6-5 and TRBJ1-2; D is uncertain. CDR1 and CDR2 from the germline V gene are MNHEY and SVGAGI. The V gene lost 0 bases and the J gene lost 4 bases, with 9 bases spanning the gap. The CDR3 runs to 14 residues. CDR3 DNA sequence: TGTGCCAGCAGTTACTCGAATGGCATCTATGGCTACACCTTC. It is translated as CASSYSNGIYGYTF.

This clonotype was seen only a few times. The gene calls are TRBV11-2 and TRBJ1-1; no reliable D call. Germline assignment: CDR1 SGHAT and CDR2 FQNNGV. The CDR3 has 14 residues. Trimming took 5 bases from V and 5 from J, leaving 15 bases between them. CDR3 sequence (DNA): TGTGCCAGCAGCGAAGGGAGCTTTCGGACTGAAGCTTTCTTT. It translates to CASSEGSFRTEAFF.

This clonotype was seen a handful of times. The chain recombines TRBV29-1 with TRBJ1-1; possible D gene TRBD1, 5 bases. Between the trimmed V and J ends, which lost 5 bases and 5 bases, there was a span of 18 bases. CDR1 and CDR2 from the germline V gene are SQVTM and ANQGSEA. This CDR3 spans 14 amino acids. CDR3 bases: TGCAGCGTTAGCCCCACAAGGGACTGGACTGAAGCTTTCTTT. Protein product: CSVSPTRDWTEAFF.

There are a few counts of this clonotype. V and J are TRBV4-1 and TRBJ2-7; 12 bases fit TRBD2. Per germline, CDR1 MGHRA and CDR2 YSYEKL. The CDR3 runs 16 residues. Trimming removed 1 base from V and 3 bases from J; junction bases left unmatched: 4. CDR3 sequence (DNA): TGCGCCAGCAGCCAAGCATGGACTAGCGGGGACTACGAGCAGTACTTC. Its protein product is CASSQAWTSGDYEQYF.

This clonotype is labeled medium-sized. This sequence joins TRBV6-1 and TRBJ1-1; D uncertain. This CDR3 has 14 residues. V lost 1 base and J lost 1, with 7 bases in between. Germline V lookup: CDR1 MNHNS, CDR2 SASEGT. CDR3 amino acids: CASSEGPENTEAFF. The CDR3 nucleotides read TGTGCCAGCAGTGAAGGGCCTGAGAACACTGAAGCTTTCTTT.

This clonotype was picked up a small number of times. CDR3 DNA sequence: TGCAGTGCACGCCCCGGGGGTCGGTCTAATGAAAAACTGTTTTTT. Translating it yields CSARPGGRSNEKLFF. The rearrangement links TRBV20-1 to TRBJ1-4; D might be TRBD1 (5 bases). The germline gives CDR1 DFQATT, CDR2 SNEGSKA (reference sequence). Trimming shortened V by 6 bases and J by 3 bases, and 17 bases separated the two germline ends. The CDR3 loop spans 15 amino acids.

The chain recombines TRBV27 with TRBJ2-1, with unresolved D. The germline gives CDR1 MNHEY, CDR2 SMNVEV (reference sequence). The CDR3 runs 16 residues. V lost 7 bases and J lost 0, with 16 bases in between. CDR3 DNA sequence: TGTGCCAGCATCCCTAGGAGCAGGAGCTCCTACAATGAGCAGTTCTTC. Translating gives CASIPRSRSSYNEQFF.

The chain combines TRBV5-1 with TRBJ2-5, with D possibly matching TRBD1 (5 bases). The V and J ends lost 1 base and 5 bases respectively, with 12 bases between them. Germline lookup yields CDR1 SGHRS and CDR2 YFSETQ. This CDR3 comprises 14 residues. The CDR3 reads CASSLSGQAETQYF. The CDR3 region has the DNA TGCGCCAGCAGCTTGTCAGGGCAAGCTGAGACCCAGTACTTC.

This clonotype was found many times. This sequence joins TRBV24-1 and TRBJ2-7; D call uncertain. V was shortened by 4 bases and J by 4 bases, with 4 bases between the two germline ends. Germline V gives CDR1 KGHDR, CDR2 SFDVKD. This CDR3 spans 11 amino acids. Here the CDR3 reads CATSEKYEQYF. CDR3 in DNA: TGTGCCACCAGTGAGAAGTACGAGCAGTACTTC.

This clonotype was detected many times. The chain has TRBV5-1 and TRBJ2-2, with D uncertain. Trimming removed 0 bases at V and 5 bases at J, with 5 bases between. From germline, CDR1 is SGHRS and CDR2 YFSETQ. CDR3 length equals 13 residues. The CDR3 DNA is TGCGCCAGCAGCTTGGATGTAACCGGGGAGCTGTTTTTT. This codes for CASSLDVTGELFF.

This clonotype was seen at least ten times. The CDR3 nucleotides are TGTGCCAGCAGTTATCGCACTAGCGGGGACAATGAGCAGTTCTTC. This sequence encodes CASSYRTSGDNEQFF. The V gene is TRBV6-5, the J gene TRBJ2-1, with TRBD2 identical over 10 bases. V lost 3 bases to trimming and J lost 5 bases; unmatched junction nucleotides: 4. In germline, CDR1 is MNHEY, CDR2 SVGAGI. The CDR3 spans 15 residues.

This clonotype has at least ten counts. V is TRBV20-1 and J is TRBJ1-5; unclear D gene. The CDR3 totals 12 residues. V gave up 7 bases and J gave up 2 bases, with 9 bases separating them. CDR1 and CDR2 (germline): DFQATT, SNEGSKA (reference sequence). The CDR3 DNA reads TGCAGTGGGAAAAACGGCAATCAGCCCCAGCATTTT. Translation gives CSGKNGNQPQHF.

This clonotype was recorded at least ten times. This chain joins TRBV7-3 and TRBJ1-1, with 8 bases matching TRBD1. The CDR3 sequence is 14 residues long. With 3 bases clipped from V and 5 bases from J, the junction kept 5 bases outside the gene matches. The V gene's germline CDR1 is SGHTA and CDR2 FQGTGA. CDR3 DNA sequence: TGTGCCAGCAGCTTTCAGGGGGCCGAGACTGAAGCTTTCTTT. Translation: CASSFQGAETEAFF.

V is TRBV5-1 and J is TRBJ1-5; 9 nucleotides align to TRBD1. The CDR3 sequence is 15 residues long. The V gene end was trimmed by 0 bases and the J gene end by 4 bases; junction bases not matched to a gene: 2. CDR1 is SGHRS, CDR2 YFSETQ, per germline. The CDR3 here is CASSLEGTGNQPQHF. The CDR3 DNA follows: TGCGCCAGCAGCTTGGAGGGGACAGGGAATCAGCCCCAGCATTTT.

There are many counts of this clonotype. Germline and junction disagree at one end, which may indicate a read error. This chain uses TRBV12-3 or TRBV12-4 with TRBJ2-1, with 8 bases matching TRBD2. The CDR3 contains 15 residues. The CDR3 region is CASSLAGSSYNEQFF. The CDR3 DNA reads TGTGCCAGCAGCTTAGCGGGAAGCTCCTACAATGAGCAGTTCTTC.

This clonotype was recorded many times. It is unclear where the CDR3 begins or ends on the DNA, so no DNA is shown, and the CDR3 is as TCRdb lists it. The V and J genes are TRBV12-3 or TRBV12-4 and TRBJ2-3; TRBD1 is the table's D call and was not checked against the DNA. With termini counted, the CDR3 has 12 amino acids. CDR3 region: CASSFGQGAEYF.

The chain uses TRBV7-9 and TRBJ1-1, with 11 bases that match TRBD1. With V trimmed by 1 base and J by 6 bases, 7 bases remained unmatched. Germline-derived CDR1 and CDR2 are SEHNR and FQNEAQ (reference sequence). This CDR3 is built from 16 residues. CDR3 residues: CASSLGGQGAKSEAFF. In DNA, the CDR3 is TGTGCCAGCAGCTTAGGCGGACAGGGGGCGAAGTCTGAAGCTTTCTTT.

This clonotype occurred many times. V and J are TRBV7-7 and TRBJ2-5; weak D call: TRBD1 (5 bases). Trimming cost V 5 bases and J 4 bases, with 14 bases left between them. The CDR3 has 14 residues. Germline V lookup: CDR1 SSHAT, CDR2 FNYEAQ (reference sequence). The CDR3 DNA reads as TGTGCCAGCAGCCAACCAGGGTCGGGAGAGACCCAGTACTTC. Encoded protein: CASSQPGSGETQYF. The full variable domain, rest sourced from reference TRBV7-7 and TRBJ2-5, is GAGVSQSPRYKVTKRGQDVTLRCDPISSHATLYWYQQALGQGPEFLTYFNYEAQPDKSGLPSDRFSAERPEGSISTLTIQRTEQRDSAMYRCASSQPGSGETQYFGPGTRLLVL.

The genes are TRBV20-1 and TRBJ2-1, with a possible D match to TRBD2 (6 bases). Germline V gene lookup returns CDR1 DFQATT and CDR2 SNEGSKA (reference sequence). Trimming removed 2 bases at V and 4 bases at J, with 12 bases between. This CDR3 has 14 residues. CDR3 nucleotides: TGCAGTGCTAGACACCCTAGCGAGTACAATGAGCAGTTCTTC. It codes for CSARHPSEYNEQFF.

This clonotype has a handful of counts. The chain links TRBV4-1 to TRBJ2-7; tentatively, D is TRBD2 (5 bases). CDR3 size: 15 residues. The germline V and J ends were trimmed by 0 bases and 0 bases, with 9 bases remaining between them. From germline, CDR1 is MGHRA and CDR2 YSYEKL. The CDR3 spells CASSQENRDSYEQYF. CDR3 nucleotides: TGCGCCAGCAGCCAAGAGAACCGGGACTCCTACGAGCAGTACTTC.

As for this clonotype: A read error is possible here, since a much larger clone lies one base away. This chain links TRBV7-9 with TRBJ2-5, with a possible D match to TRBD1 (5 bases). The CDR3 totals 13 residues. CDR1 is SEHNR, CDR2 FQNEAQ, per germline (reference sequence). V lost 4 bases to trimming and J lost 8 bases, with 14 bases between them. The CDR3 DNA is TGTGCCAGCAGCTCCACTCTGACAGATACCCAGTACTTC. It encodes CASSSTLTDTQYF.

The V call is TRBV20-1, the J call TRBJ2-7; D may be TRBD2 (5 bases). Trimming stripped 2 bases from V and 5 bases from J, with 13 bases between. The CDR3 extends over 13 amino acids. The germline gives CDR1 DFQATT, CDR2 SNEGSKA (reference sequence). The CDR3 here is CSARMTGEHEQYF. The CDR3 coding sequence is TGCAGTGCTAGAATGACCGGGGAGCACGAGCAGTACTTC.

This clonotype was recorded many times. V is TRBV29-1 and J is TRBJ2-5; 7 nucleotides line up with TRBD1. This CDR3 is 12 amino acids long. Germline loops: CDR1 SQVTM, CDR2 ANQGSEA. The V and J ends lost 4 bases and 4 bases, in that order; junction bases with no gene match: 3. The CDR3: CSVGQGVETQYF. DNA for the CDR3: TGCAGCGTTGGGCAGGGGGTAGAGACCCAGTACTTC. Filled out from reference TRBV29-1 and TRBJ2-5, the complete variable domain reads SAVISQKPSRDICQRGTSLTIQCQVDSQVTMMFWYRQQPGQSLTLIATANQGSEATYESGFVIDKFPISRPNLTFSTLTVSNMSPEDSSIYLCSVGQGVETQYFGPGTRLLVL.

At least ten counts were recorded for this clonotype. The genes are TRBV13 and TRBJ1-4; D gene ambiguous. The CDR3 consists of 14 residues. Germline lookup yields CDR1 PRHDT and CDR2 FYEKMQ (reference sequence). Trimming shortened V by 0 bases and J by 7 bases, and 9 bases separated the two germline ends. CDR3 amino acids: CASSLGDGSEKLFF. As DNA, the CDR3 is TGTGCCAGCAGCTTAGGGGACGGTAGTGAAAAACTGTTTTTT.

This sequence joins TRBV7-9 and TRBJ1-1, with TRBD1 as a possible D gene (5 bases). Germline CDR1 and CDR2: SEHNR and FQNEAQ (reference sequence). The CDR3 is 16 amino acids. Trimming cost V 1 base and J 1 base, with 13 bases left between them. The CDR3 coding sequence is TGTGCCAGCAGCTTAGATGGTACAGGTGGGAACACTGAAGCTTTCTTT. Its protein is CASSLDGTGGNTEAFF.

This clonotype appeared many times. J is TRBJ1-1 and V is TRBV6-5; no reliable D call. CDR3 length: 15 residues. CDR1 is MNHEY, CDR2 SVGAGI, per germline. V lost 0 bases and J lost 0, with 8 bases in between. The CDR3 is CASSYSQIMNTEAFF. The CDR3 DNA follows: TGTGCCAGCAGTTACTCTCAGATTATGAACACTGAAGCTTTCTTT.

This sequence joins TRBV28 and TRBJ2-2; D not certain. Germline CDR1 MDHEN, CDR2 SYDVKM. V dropped 6 bases and J dropped 0 bases, with 8 bases sitting between them. The CDR3 loop spans 14 amino acids. The CDR3 sequence is CASSLPTNTGELFF. CDR3 DNA: TGTGCCAGCAGCCTCCCCACGAACACCGGGGAGCTGTTTTTT.

This clonotype was observed a handful of times. The rearrangement uses TRBV3-1 and TRBJ2-3, with D possibly being TRBD1 or TRBD2 (5 bases each). CDR1 LGHDT and CDR2 YNNKEL come from the germline V gene (reference sequence). This CDR3 comprises 11 residues. Trimming shortened V by 6 bases and J by 10 bases, and 11 bases separated the two germline ends. The CDR3 loop reads CASSSGAPQYF. The CDR3 DNA sequence: TGTGCCAGCAGTTCCGGGGCACCGCAGTATTTT.

V is TRBV6-2 or TRBV6-3 and J is TRBJ1-4; tentative D call: TRBD1 (5 bases). CDR3 size: 16 residues. Germline loops: CDR1 MNHEY, CDR2 SVGEGT. Trimming removed 6 bases at V and 5 bases at J, with 19 bases between. The CDR3 DNA reads as TGTGCCAGCAGCCCCTGGGACGGACGATACAATGAAAAACTGTTTTTT. Its protein product is CASSPWDGRYNEKLFF.